This T cell receptor (beta chain) is drawn from a study of blood T cell repertoires in COVID-19. Turning to the study itself: T cells, B-cell-depleted T cells, or PBMCs provided the cDNA or gDNA that served as material.

Per the authors' pipeline: Reference gene primer amplification gave nucleated cell count estimates. Using immunoSEQ multiplex PCR, the repertoire was profiled, and TCRdb retains in-frame clones only, with some absent. The V and J calls and clone size were taken over from that table, and D and trimming were inferred from the DNA. The sample comprises 200,000 or so clones, around 90% of which are singletons, and under 3% rests with the top ten. Clinical history reported by participants formed the basis on which cohorts were assigned. Sequenced: PBMCs or T cells enriched from blood (not recorded which). This TCR came from a woman aged 25 to 45 who had recovered from COVID-19.

The CDR3 is CASSDFRGYMETQYF. DNA for the CDR3: TGCGCCAGCAGTGATTTTCGGGGATACATGGAGACCCAGTACTTC. The gene calls are TRBV10-2 and TRBJ2-5, with TRBD2 as a possible D gene (5 bases). V was pared by 3 bases and J by 5 bases, with 16 bases between. The germline V gene encodes CDR1 WSHSY and CDR2 SAAADI. The CDR3 has 15 amino acids.